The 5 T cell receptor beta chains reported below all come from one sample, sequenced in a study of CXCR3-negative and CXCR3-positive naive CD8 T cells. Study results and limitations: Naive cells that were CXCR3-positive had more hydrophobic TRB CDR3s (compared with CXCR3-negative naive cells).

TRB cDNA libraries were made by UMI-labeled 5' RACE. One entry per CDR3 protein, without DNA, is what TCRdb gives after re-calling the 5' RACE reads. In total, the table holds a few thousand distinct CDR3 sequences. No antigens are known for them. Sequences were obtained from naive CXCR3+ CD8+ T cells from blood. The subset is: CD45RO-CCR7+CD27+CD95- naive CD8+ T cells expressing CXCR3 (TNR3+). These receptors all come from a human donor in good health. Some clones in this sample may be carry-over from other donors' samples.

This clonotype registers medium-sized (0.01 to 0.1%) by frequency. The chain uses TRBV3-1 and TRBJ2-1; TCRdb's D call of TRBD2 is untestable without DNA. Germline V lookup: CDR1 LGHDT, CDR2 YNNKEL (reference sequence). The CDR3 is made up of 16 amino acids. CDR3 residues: CASSQHLAGRNNEQFF.

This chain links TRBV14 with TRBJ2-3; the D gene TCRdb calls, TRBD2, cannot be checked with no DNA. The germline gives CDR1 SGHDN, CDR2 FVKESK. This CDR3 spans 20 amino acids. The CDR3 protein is CASSPTSGLAGGWITDTQYF.

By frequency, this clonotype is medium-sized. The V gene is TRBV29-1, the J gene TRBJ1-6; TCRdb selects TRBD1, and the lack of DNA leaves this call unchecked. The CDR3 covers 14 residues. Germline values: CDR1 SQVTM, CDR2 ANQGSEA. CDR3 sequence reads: CSGGEARVQPPLHF.

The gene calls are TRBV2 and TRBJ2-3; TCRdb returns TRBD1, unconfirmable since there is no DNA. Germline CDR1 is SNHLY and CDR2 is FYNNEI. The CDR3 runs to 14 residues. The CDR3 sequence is CASIDGSRTDTQYF. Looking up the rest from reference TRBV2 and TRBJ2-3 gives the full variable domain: EPEVTQTPSHQVTQMGQEVILRCVPISNHLYFYWYRQILGQKVEFLVSFYNNEISEKSEIFDDQFSVERPDGSNFTLKIRSTKLEDSAMYFCASIDGSRTDTQYFGPGTRLTVL.

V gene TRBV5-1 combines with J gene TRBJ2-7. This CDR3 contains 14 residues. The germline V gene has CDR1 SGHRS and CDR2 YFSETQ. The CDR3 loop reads CASSLSQNRAEQYF.